This TCR beta chain derives from a study of blood T cell repertoires in COVID-19. The CDR3 length is 17 residues. V lost 5 bases to trimming and J lost 6 bases, with 22 bases between them. The germline V gene encodes CDR1 MNHEY and CDR2 SVGEGT. The protocol was immunoSEQ multiplex PCR, while the TCRdb copy is restricted to in-frame clones and leaves out a portion. The sample has a few hundred thousand clones; approximately 91% are singletons. V usage is TRBV6-2 or TRBV6-3 and J usage is TRBJ2-2, with D maybe TRBD2 (6 bases). This TCR came from a young man with active or convalescent COVID-19. The sequencing input was peripheral blood. The CDR3 DNA is TGTGCCAGCAGTCAGATCTCGGGAGCGGTACGACCCGGGGAGCTGTTTTTT. Translation gives CASSQISGAVRPGELFF.